This TCR beta chain was recorded in a study of blood T cell repertoires in COVID-19. Only in-frame clones appear in the TCRdb table, and some are missing; sequencing was by immunoSEQ multiplex PCR. The sample consists of roughly 100,000 clones, 80% to 90% of them appearing once. The material sequenced was peripheral blood. This receptor was obtained from a man aged 50 to 59 with acute or convalescent COVID-19.

The CDR3 protein is CASSHGLDRGRYNEQFF. The CDR3 nucleotides read TGCGCCAGCAGCCATGGCTTAGACAGGGGAAGGTACAATGAGCAGTTCTTC. V is TRBV4-1 and J is TRBJ2-1; 8 nucleotides agree with TRBD1. Germline CDR1 and CDR2: MGHRA and YSYEKL. The junction had 11 bases not matched to a gene; V was cut back by 3 bases and J by 4 bases. The CDR3 runs 17 residues.